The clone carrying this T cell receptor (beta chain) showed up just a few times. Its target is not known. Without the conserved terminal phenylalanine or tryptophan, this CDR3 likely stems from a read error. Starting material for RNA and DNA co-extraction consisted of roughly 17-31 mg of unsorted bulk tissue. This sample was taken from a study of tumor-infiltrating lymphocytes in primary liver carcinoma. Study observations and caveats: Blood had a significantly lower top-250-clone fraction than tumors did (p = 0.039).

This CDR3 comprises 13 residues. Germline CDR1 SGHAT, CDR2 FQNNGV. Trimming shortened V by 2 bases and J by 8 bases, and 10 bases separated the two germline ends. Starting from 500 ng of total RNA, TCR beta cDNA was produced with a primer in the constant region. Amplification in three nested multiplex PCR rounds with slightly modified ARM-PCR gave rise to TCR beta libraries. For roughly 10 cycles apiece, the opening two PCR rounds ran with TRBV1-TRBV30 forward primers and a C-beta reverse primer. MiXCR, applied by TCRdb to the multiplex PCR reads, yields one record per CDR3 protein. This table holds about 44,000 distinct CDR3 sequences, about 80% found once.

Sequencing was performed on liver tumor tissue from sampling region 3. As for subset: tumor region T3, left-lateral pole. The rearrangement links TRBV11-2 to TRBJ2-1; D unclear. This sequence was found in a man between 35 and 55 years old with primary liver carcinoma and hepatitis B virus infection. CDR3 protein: CASSLNDAYEQFV. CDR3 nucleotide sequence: TGTGCCAGCAGCTTAAATGACGCCTATGAGCAGTTCGTT.